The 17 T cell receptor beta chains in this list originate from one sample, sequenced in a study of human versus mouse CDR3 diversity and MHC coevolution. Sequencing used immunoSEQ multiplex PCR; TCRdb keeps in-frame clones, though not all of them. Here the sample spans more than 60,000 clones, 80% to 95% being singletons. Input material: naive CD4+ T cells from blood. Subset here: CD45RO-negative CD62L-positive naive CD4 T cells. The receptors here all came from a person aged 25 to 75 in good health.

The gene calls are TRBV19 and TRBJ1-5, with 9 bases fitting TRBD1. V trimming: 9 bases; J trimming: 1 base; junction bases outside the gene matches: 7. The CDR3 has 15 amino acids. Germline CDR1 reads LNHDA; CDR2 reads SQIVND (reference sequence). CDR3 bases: TGTGCCAGCCAGAGGACAGGGGACAGCAATCAGCCCCAGCATTTT. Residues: CASQRTGDSNQPQHF.

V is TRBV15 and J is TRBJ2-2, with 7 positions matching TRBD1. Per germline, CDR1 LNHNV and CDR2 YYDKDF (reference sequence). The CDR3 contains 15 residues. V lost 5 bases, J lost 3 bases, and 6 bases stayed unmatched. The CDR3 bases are TGTGCCACCAGCCGGCAAACAGGGGACACCGGGGAGCTGTTTTTT. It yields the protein CATSRQTGDTGELFF.

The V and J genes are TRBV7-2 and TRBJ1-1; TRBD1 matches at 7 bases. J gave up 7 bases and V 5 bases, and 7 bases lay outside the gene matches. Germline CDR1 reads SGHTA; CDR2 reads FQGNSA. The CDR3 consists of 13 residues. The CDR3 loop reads CASSKDRDNEAFF. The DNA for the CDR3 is TGTGCCAGCAGCAAAGACAGGGATAATGAAGCTTTCTTT.

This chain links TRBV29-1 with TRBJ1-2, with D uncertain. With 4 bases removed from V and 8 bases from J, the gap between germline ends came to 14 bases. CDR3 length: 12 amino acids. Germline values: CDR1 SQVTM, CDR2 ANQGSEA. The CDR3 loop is CSVGEQGEGYTF. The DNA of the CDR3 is TGCAGCGTTGGCGAGCAAGGAGAGGGCTACACCTTC.

In DNA form, the CDR3 reads TGTGCCAGCAGCCAAGAAGGGCCCCGGGAGACTGAAGCTTTCTTT. As protein: CASSQEGPRETEAFF. The rearrangement links TRBV4-2 to TRBJ1-1; D remains ambiguous. This CDR3 has 15 residues. Trimming stripped 0 bases from V and 5 bases from J, with 13 bases between. Germline V gene lookup returns CDR1 LGHNA and CDR2 YNFKEQ.

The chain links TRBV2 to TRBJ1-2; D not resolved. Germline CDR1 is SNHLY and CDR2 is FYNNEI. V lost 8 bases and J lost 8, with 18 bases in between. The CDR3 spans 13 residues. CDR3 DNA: TGTGCCAGCCTCTTGAATGGCGGCGGAGGCTACACCTTC. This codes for CASLLNGGGGYTF.

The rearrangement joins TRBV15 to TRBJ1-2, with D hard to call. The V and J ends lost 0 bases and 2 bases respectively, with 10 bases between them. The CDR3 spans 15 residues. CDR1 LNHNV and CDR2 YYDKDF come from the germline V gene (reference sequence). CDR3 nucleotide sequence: TGTGCCACCAGCAGAGAGGCGGGTTGGAACTATGGCTACACCTTC. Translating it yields CATSREAGWNYGYTF. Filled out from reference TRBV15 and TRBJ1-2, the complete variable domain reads DAMVIQNPRYQVTQFGKPVTLSCSQTLNHNVMYWYQQKSSQAPKLLFHYYDKDFNNEADTPDNFQSRRPNTSFCFLDIRSPGLGDTAMYLCATSREAGWNYGYTFGSGTRLTVV.

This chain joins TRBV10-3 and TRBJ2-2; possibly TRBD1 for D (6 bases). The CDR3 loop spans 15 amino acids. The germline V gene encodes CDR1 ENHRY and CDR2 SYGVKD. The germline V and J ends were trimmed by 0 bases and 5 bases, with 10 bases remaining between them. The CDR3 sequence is CAISESDRMTGELFF. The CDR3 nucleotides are TGTGCCATCAGTGAGTCAGACAGGATGACCGGGGAGCTGTTTTTT.

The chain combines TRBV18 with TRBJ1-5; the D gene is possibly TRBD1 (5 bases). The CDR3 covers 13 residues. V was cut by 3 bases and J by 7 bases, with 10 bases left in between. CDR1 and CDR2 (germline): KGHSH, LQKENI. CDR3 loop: CASSPGLGQPQHF. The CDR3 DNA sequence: TGTGCCAGCTCACCGGGGCTCGGACAGCCCCAGCATTTT. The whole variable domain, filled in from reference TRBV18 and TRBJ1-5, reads NAGVMQNPRHLVRRRGQEARLRCSPMKGHSHVYWYRQLPEEGLKFMVYLQKENIIDESGMPKERFSAEFPKEGPSILRIQQVVRGDSAAYFCASSPGLGQPQHFGDGTRLSIL.

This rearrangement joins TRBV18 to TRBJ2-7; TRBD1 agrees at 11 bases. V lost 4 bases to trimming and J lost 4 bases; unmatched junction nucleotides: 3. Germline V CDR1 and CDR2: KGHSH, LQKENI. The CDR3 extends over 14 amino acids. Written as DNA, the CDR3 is TGTGCCAGCTCACGAGGGACAGGGGGGTACGAGCAGTACTTC. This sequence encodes CASSRGTGGYEQYF.

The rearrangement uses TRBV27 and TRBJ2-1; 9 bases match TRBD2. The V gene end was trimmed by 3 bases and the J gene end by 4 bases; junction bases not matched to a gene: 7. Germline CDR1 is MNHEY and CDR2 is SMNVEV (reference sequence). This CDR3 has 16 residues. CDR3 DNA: TGTGCCAGCAGTTTGGTAGGACTAGCGAGATACAATGAGCAGTTCTTC. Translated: CASSLVGLARYNEQFF.

CDR3 nucleotides: TGTGCCAGTAGCCGAGCAGGAGAGACCCAGTACTTC. This encodes CASSRAGETQYF. The chain has TRBV19 and TRBJ2-5; D ambiguous. V was shortened by 6 bases and J by 4 bases, with 9 bases between the two germline ends. The CDR3 totals 12 residues. The germline gives CDR1 LNHDA, CDR2 SQIVND (reference sequence).

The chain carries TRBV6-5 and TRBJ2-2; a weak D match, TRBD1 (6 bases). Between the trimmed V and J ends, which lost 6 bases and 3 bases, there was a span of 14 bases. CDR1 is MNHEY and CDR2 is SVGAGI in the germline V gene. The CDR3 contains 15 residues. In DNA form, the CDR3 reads TGTGCCAGCAGGTCGGAGAACAGGGACACCGGGGAGCTGTTTTTT. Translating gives CASRSENRDTGELFF.

CDR3 in DNA: TGCAGCGTTCGGGCCGTCCAGACTAGCGGGGGGCCGACCGGGGAGCTGTTTTTT. It translates to CSVRAVQTSGGPTGELFF. V and J are TRBV29-1 and TRBJ2-2; 13 positions agree with TRBD2. The CDR3 spans 18 residues. The ends lost 5 bases at V and 5 bases at J; junction bases unmatched: 14. CDR1 is SQVTM and CDR2 is ANQGSEA in the germline V gene.

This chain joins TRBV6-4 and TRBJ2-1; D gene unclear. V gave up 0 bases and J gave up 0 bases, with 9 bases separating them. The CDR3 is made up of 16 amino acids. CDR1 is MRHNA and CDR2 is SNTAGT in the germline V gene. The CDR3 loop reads CASSDSRQSSYNEQFF. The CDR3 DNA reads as TGTGCCAGCAGTGACTCGAGACAAAGCTCCTACAATGAGCAGTTCTTC.

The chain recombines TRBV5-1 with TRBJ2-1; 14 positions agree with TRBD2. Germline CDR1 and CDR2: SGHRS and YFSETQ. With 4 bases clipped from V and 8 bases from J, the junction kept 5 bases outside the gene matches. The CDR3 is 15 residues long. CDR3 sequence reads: CASSKGLAGVYEQFF. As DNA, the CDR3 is TGCGCCAGCAGCAAGGGACTAGCGGGGGTCTATGAGCAGTTCTTC.

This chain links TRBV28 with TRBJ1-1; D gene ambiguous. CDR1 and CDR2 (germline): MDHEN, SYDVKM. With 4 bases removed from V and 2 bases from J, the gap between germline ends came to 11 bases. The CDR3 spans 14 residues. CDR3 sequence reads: CASSSSRLNTEAFF. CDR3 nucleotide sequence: TGTGCCAGCAGTTCGTCCCGACTAAACACTGAAGCTTTCTTT.